A selection of T cell receptor beta chains follows, all from one sample in a study of blood T cell repertoires in COVID-19. The repertoire was sequenced with immunoSEQ multiplex PCR; TCRdb's copy has only in-frame clones and lacks some. The sample gives around 500,000 clones, roughly nine tenths of which show up once; 6.5% to 8.5% is in the top ten. The sequencing sample was made of PBMCs or T cells enriched from blood (not recorded which). The receptor set was obtained from a woman aged 60 to 75 who had recovered from COVID-19. Each CDR3 is given without its conserved first and last residue.

v_call,cdr3_aa
TRBV5-1,ASSYTGTYSYNEQF
TRBV6-1,ASSVYSSTGKRETQY
TRBV6-5,ASSRSQGMGQPQH
TRBV4-1,ASSQVRVASSPLH
TRBV6-6,ASAGQMNTEAF
TRBV2,ASSEGHRNTGELF
TRBV5-8,ASSFVGSADPPIYGYT
TRBV10-3,AITGHMNTEAF
TRBV6-1,ASSERTGGNYGYT
TRBV7-2,ASSLTREWDQPQH
TRBV5-1,ASSSGGNYGYT
TRBV3-1/TRBV3-2,ASSQDTVLTGYT
TRBV6-4,ASSQDTSTGELF
TRBV11-2,ASSLSGGGYGELF
TRBV11-2,ASSSRGRADGELF
TRBV2,TSGGQSNTGELF
TRBV4-1,ASSQDPGGTYEQY
TRBV27,ASSLASGYEQY
TRBV2,ASTKVAGGPTDTQY